Listed below are T cell receptor beta chains from one sample, sequenced in a study of T cells in tuberculosis. Assay used: immunoSEQ multiplex PCR; TCRdb lists only in-frame clones, some missing. The sample includes 20,000 to 30,000 clones, nearly 97% of them seen just once. The sequencing sample was made of PBMCs. The origin of the receptors is a donor aged 10 to 29 with latent tuberculosis or without tuberculosis infection. Each CDR3 is given with its conserved first and last residue. Fields, in order: D gene, CDR3 length, J gene, V gene, clone size, CDR3 protein, CDR3 DNA. The D gene is left open where the match is weak. Where a row states a size, it is once, few, many or the class of an expanded clone; other rows omit it.

D: NA; length: 14; J: TRBJ1-2; V: TRBV6-1; size: NA; CDR3: CANTSGTSNYGYTF; DNA: TGTGCCAACACTTCAGGTACCTCTAACTATGGCTACACCTTC
D: TRBD2; length: 16; J: TRBJ2-1; V: TRBV9; size: NA; CDR3: CASSGSAGGLYNEQFF; DNA: TGTGCCAGCAGCGGGTCTGCGGGGGGGCTTTACAATGAGCAGTTCTTC
D: TRBD1; length: 13; J: TRBJ1-1; V: TRBV5-4; size: NA; CDR3: CASSNRGSTEAFF; DNA: TGTGCCAGCAGTAACAGGGGGAGCACTGAAGCTTTCTTT
D: TRBD1; length: 18; J: TRBJ1-6; V: TRBV7-9; size: NA; CDR3: CASSLASRDRGYNSPLHF; DNA: TGTGCCAGCAGCTTAGCAAGCCGGGACAGGGGATATAATTCACCCCTCCACTTT
D: NA; length: 16; J: TRBJ2-3; V: TRBV9; size: NA; CDR3: CASSGRLVGFADTQYF; DNA: TGTGCCAGCAGCGGGAGACTAGTGGGGTTCGCAGATACGCAGTATTTT
D: TRBD1; length: 14; J: TRBJ2-5; V: TRBV19; size: once; CDR3: CASSSGRGRETQYF; DNA: TGTGCCAGTAGTTCAGGCAGGGGGCGGGAGACCCAGTACTTC
D: NA; length: 14; J: TRBJ2-7; V: TRBV11-2; size: NA; CDR3: CASSLGRGTYEQYF; DNA: TGTGCCAGCAGCTTGGGTCGCGGGACCTACGAGCAGTACTTC
D: TRBD2; length: 18; J: TRBJ2-2; V: TRBV4-1; size: NA; CDR3: CASKPRAIGSGVGGELFF; DNA: TGCGCCAGCAAGCCAAGGGCCATTGGGAGCGGGGTGGGCGGGGAGCTGTTTTTT
D: NA; length: 15; J: TRBJ2-7; V: TRBV7-8; size: NA; CDR3: CASSLERGSSSEQYF; DNA: TGTGCCAGCAGCTTAGAACGAGGGTCCTCCTCCGAGCAGTACTTC
D: TRBD2; length: 14; J: TRBJ2-3; V: TRBV5-6; size: NA; CDR3: CASSPAAGVDTQYF; DNA: TGTGCCAGCAGCCCGGCAGCGGGGGTAGATACGCAGTATTTT
D: NA; length: 15; J: TRBJ1-2; V: TRBV7-3; size: NA; CDR3: CASSPGPGEGYGYTF; DNA: TGTGCCAGCAGCCCTGGGCCCGGGGAAGGGTATGGCTACACCTTC
D: TRBD2; length: 12; J: TRBJ2-1; V: TRBV2; size: NA; CDR3: CAGRAAYNEQFF; DNA: TGTGCCGGGAGGGCTGCCTACAATGAGCAGTTCTTC
D: TRBD1; length: 15; J: TRBJ2-7; V: TRBV7-8; size: NA; CDR3: CASSPGDRDSYEQYF; DNA: TGTGCCAGCAGCCCGGGGGACAGGGACTCCTACGAGCAGTACTTC
D: TRBD1; length: 14; J: TRBJ1-1; V: TRBV5-1; size: NA; CDR3: CASSVGQGANEAFF; DNA: TGCGCCAGCAGCGTCGGACAGGGCGCCAATGAAGCTTTCTTT
D: TRBD1; length: 15; J: TRBJ2-2; V: TRBV2; size: NA; CDR3: CASSEGRGRGGELFF; DNA: TGTGCCAGCAGTGAAGGCAGGGGGCGAGGCGGGGAGCTGTTTTTT
D: NA; length: 13; J: TRBJ1-2; V: TRBV5-1; size: once; CDR3: CASSRVGGYGYTF; DNA: TGCGCCAGCAGCAGGGTGGGGGGCTATGGCTACACCTTC
D: NA; length: 14; J: TRBJ1-6; V: TRBV11-2; size: once; CDR3: CASSFGGTYSPLHF; DNA: TGTGCCAGCAGCTTTGGCGGGACTTATTCACCCCTCCACTTT
D: NA; length: 14; J: TRBJ1-1; V: TRBV6-1; size: NA; CDR3: CASSEAPDTAEAFF; DNA: TGTGCCAGCAGTGAAGCGCCGGACACCGCTGAAGCTTTCTTT
D: NA; length: 13; J: TRBJ2-3; V: TRBV7-3; size: once; CDR3: CASSFTGTDTQYF; DNA: TGTGCCAGCAGCTTCACAGGCACAGATACGCAGTATTTT
D: TRBD1; length: 16; J: TRBJ1-4; V: TRBV5-1; size: once; CDR3: CASSLLPGQGHEKLFF; DNA: TGCGCCAGCAGCTTACTTCCGGGACAGGGTCATGAAAAACTGTTTTTT
D: NA; length: 16; J: TRBJ2-2; V: TRBV5-4; size: NA; CDR3: CASSLVGGGFTGELFF; DNA: TGTGCCAGCAGCTTGGTCGGCGGGGGCTTCACCGGGGAGCTGTTTTTT
D: NA; length: 15; J: TRBJ1-1; V: TRBV4-1; size: NA; CDR3: CASSLGSQGSTEAFF; DNA: TGCGCCAGCAGCCTGGGATCGCAGGGGTCCACTGAAGCTTTCTTT
D: TRBD1; length: 16; J: TRBJ2-6; V: TRBV6-5; size: NA; CDR3: CASSFRQGTGANVLTF; DNA: TGTGCCAGCAGTTTCCGACAGGGCACTGGGGCCAACGTCCTGACTTTC
D: NA; length: 13; J: TRBJ1-6; V: TRBV18; size: NA; CDR3: CASSPMSDSPLHF; DNA: TGTGCCAGCTCACCAATGAGTGATTCACCCCTCCACTTT
D: TRBD1; length: 16; J: TRBJ1-6; V: TRBV14; size: NA; CDR3: CASSQVPGQGDSPLHF; DNA: TGTGCCAGCAGCCAAGTGCCTGGACAGGGGGATTCACCCCTCCACTTT
D: TRBD2; length: 15; J: TRBJ2-3; V: TRBV6-5; size: NA; CDR3: CASSYHGTSEDTQYF; DNA: TGTGCCAGCAGTTATCATGGGACTAGCGAAGATACGCAGTATTTT
D: NA; length: 14; J: TRBJ1-1; V: TRBV27; size: NA; CDR3: CASRADRLNTEAFF; DNA: TGTGCCAGCAGAGCCGACAGGCTGAACACTGAAGCTTTCTTT
D: TRBD1; length: 15; J: TRBJ1-2; V: TRBV19; size: NA; CDR3: CASSLGQGPYYGYTF; DNA: TGTGCCAGTAGTTTAGGACAGGGGCCGTACTATGGCTACACCTTC
D: TRBD1; length: 15; J: TRBJ2-5; V: TRBV6-5; size: NA; CDR3: CASRHRGRGKETQYF; DNA: TGTGCCAGCAGGCACAGGGGGCGCGGAAAAGAGACCCAGTACTTC